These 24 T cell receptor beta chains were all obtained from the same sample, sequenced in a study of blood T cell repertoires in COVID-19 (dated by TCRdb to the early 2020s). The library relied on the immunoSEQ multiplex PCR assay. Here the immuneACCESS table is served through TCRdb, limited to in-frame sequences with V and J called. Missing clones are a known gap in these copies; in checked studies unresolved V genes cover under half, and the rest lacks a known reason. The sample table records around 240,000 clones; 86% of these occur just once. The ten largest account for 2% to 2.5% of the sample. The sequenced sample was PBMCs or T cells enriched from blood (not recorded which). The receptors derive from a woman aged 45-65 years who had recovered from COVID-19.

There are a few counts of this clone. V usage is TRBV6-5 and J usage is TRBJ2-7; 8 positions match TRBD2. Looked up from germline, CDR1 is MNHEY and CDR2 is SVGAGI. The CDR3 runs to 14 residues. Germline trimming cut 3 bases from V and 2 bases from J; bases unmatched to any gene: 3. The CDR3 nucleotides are TGTGCCAGCAGTTATTTAGCGGGAACCTACGAGCAGTACTTC. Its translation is CASSYLAGTYEQYF.

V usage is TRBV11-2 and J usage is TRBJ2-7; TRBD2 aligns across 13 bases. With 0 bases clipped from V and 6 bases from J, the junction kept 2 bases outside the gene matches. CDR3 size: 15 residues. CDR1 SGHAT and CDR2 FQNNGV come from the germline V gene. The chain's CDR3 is CASSLELAGGLEQYF. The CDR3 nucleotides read TGTGCCAGCAGCTTAGAACTAGCGGGGGGGCTCGAGCAGTACTTC. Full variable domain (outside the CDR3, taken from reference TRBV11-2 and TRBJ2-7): EAGVAQSPRYKIIEKRQSVAFWCNPISGHATLYWYQQILGQGPKLLIQFQNNGVVDDSQLPKDRFSAERLKGVDSTLKIQPAKLEDSAVYLCASSLELAGGLEQYFGPGTRLTVT.

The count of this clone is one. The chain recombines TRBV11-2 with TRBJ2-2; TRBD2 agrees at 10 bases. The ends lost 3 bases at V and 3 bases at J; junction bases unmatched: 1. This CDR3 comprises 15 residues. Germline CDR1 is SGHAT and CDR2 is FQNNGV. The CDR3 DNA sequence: TGTGCCAGCAGCTTTAGCGGGGGGCACACCGGGGAGCTGTTTTTT. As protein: CASSFSGGHTGELFF. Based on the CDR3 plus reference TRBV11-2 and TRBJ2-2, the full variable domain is EAGVAQSPRYKIIEKRQSVAFWCNPISGHATLYWYQQILGQGPKLLIQFQNNGVVDDSQLPKDRFSAERLKGVDSTLKIQPAKLEDSAVYLCASSFSGGHTGELFFGEGSRLTVL.

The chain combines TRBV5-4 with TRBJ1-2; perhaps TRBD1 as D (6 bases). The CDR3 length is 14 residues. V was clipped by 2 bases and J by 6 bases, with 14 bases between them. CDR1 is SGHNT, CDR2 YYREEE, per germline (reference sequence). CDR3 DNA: TGTGCCAGCAGCTTAGCAGGGGAGCTCCATGGCTACACCTTC. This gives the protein CASSLAGELHGYTF.

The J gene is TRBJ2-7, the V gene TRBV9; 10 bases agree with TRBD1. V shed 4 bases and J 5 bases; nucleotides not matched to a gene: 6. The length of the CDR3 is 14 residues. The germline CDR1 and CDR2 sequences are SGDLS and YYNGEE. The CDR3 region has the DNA TGTGCCAGCAGCCTAAGACAGGGGGCGAACGAGCAGTACTTC. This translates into CASSLRQGANEQYF.

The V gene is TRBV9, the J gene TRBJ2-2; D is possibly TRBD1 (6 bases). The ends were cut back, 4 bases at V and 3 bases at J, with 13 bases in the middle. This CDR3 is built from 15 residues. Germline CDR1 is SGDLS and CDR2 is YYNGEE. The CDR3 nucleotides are TGTGCCAGCAGCTCCTCGGACAGCTACACCGGGGAGCTGTTTTTT. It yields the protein CASSSSDSYTGELFF.

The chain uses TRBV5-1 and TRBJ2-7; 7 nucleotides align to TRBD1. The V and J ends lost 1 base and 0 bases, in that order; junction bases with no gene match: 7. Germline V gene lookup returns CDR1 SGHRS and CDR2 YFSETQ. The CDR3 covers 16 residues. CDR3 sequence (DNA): TGCGCCAGCAGCTTGCAATGGGACAGTTTCTCCTACGAGCAGTACTTC. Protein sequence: CASSLQWDSFSYEQYF.

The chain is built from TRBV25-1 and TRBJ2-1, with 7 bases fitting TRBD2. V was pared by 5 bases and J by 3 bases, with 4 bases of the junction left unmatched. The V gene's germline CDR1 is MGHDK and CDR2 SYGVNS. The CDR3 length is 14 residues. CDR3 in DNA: TGTGCCAGCAGTCCCCGGACTAGCTACAATGAGCAGTTCTTC. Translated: CASSPRTSYNEQFF.

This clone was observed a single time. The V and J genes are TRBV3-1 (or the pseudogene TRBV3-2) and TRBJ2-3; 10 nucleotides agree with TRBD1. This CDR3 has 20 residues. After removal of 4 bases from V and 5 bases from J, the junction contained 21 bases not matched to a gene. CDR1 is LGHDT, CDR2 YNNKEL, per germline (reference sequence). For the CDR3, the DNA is TGTGCCAGCAGCCCTCCCGGGACAGGGGCCAGACTAGCAGGTGGAGATACGCAGTATTTT. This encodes CASSPPGTGARLAGGDTQYF.

The CDR3 region is CASSQDRNYGYTF. DNA for the CDR3: TGTGCCAGCAGCCAAGACAGAAACTATGGCTACACCTTC. The chain is built from TRBV3-1 (or the pseudogene TRBV3-2) and TRBJ1-2, with D unresolved. The CDR3 length is 13 residues. Trimming left V 0 bases short and J 2 bases short, with 4 bases between. Germline CDR1 is LGHDT and CDR2 is YNNKEL (reference sequence).

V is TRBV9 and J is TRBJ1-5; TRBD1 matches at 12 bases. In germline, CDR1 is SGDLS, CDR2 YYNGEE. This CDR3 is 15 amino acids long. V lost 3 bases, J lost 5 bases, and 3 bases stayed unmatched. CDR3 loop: CASSAGTGGHQPQHF. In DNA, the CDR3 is TGTGCCAGCAGCGCTGGGACAGGGGGCCATCAGCCCCAGCATTTT.

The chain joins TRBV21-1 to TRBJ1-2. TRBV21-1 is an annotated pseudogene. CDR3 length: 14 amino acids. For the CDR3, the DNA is TGTGCCAGCACCCAAGATCGGTATAACTATGGCTACACCTTC. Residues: CASTQDRYNYGYTF.

The DNA of the CDR3 is TGTGCCAGCAGCTCGGCGACAGGCTCCGTAAAGGGCTACACCTTC. Its protein is CASSSATGSVKGYTF. V gene TRBV7-2 combines with J gene TRBJ1-2, with D possibly matching TRBD1 (6 bases). CDR3 length: 15 amino acids. Germline V CDR1 and CDR2: SGHTA, FQGNSA. V lost 4 bases to trimming and J lost 8 bases, with 20 bases between them.

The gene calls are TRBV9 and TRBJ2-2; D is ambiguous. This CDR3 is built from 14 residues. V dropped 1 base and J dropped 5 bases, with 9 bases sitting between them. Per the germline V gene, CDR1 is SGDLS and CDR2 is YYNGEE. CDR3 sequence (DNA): TGTGCCAGCAGCGTAACGGGTTCGACCGGGGAGCTGTTTTTT. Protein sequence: CASSVTGSTGELFF.

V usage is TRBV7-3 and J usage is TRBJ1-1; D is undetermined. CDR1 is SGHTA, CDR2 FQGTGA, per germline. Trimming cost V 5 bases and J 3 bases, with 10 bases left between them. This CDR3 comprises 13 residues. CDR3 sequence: CASSPIGDTEAFF. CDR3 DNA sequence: TGTGCCAGCAGCCCAATCGGTGACACTGAAGCTTTCTTT.

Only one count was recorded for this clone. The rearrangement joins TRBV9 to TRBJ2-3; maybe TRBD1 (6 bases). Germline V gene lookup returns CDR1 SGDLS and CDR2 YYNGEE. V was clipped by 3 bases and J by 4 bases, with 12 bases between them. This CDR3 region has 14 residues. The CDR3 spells CASSAATGSDTQYF. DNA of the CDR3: TGTGCCAGCAGCGCCGCAACAGGGTCAGATACGCAGTATTTT.

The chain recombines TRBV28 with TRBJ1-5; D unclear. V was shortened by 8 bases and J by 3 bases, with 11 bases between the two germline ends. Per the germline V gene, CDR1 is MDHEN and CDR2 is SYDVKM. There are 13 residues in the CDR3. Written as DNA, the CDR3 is TGTGCCAGCTGGTCCCGAGTCAATCAGCCCCAGCATTTT. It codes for CASWSRVNQPQHF.

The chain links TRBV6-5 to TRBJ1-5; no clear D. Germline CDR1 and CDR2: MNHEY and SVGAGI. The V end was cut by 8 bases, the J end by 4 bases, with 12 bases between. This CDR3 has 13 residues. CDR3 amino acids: CASATRLNQPQHF. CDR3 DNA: TGTGCCAGCGCTACCAGACTGAATCAGCCCCAGCATTTT.

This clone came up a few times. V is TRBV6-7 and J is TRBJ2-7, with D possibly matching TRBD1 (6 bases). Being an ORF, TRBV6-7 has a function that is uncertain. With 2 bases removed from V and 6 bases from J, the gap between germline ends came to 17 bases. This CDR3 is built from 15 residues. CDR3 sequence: CASSYLRDTAPEQYF. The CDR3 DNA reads TGTGCCAGCAGTTACCTCCGGGACACCGCACCCGAGCAGTACTTC.

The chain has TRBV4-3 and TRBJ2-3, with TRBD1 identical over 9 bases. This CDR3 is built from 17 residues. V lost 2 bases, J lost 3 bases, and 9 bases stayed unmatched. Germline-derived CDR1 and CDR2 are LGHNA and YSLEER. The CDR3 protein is CASSQRTGTGTTDTQYF. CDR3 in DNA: TGCGCCAGCAGCCAACGTACCGGGACAGGGACGACAGATACGCAGTATTTT.

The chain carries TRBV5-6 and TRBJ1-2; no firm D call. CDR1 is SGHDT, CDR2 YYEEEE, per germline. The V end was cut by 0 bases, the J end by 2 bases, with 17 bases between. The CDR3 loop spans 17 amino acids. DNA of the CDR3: TGTGCCAGCAGCTTGGACTACGGACTGCGCCCGAACTATGGCTACACCTTC. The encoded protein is CASSLDYGLRPNYGYTF. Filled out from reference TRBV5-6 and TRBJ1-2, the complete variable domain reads DAGVTQSPTHLIKTRGQQVTLRCSPKSGHDTVSWYQQALGQGPQFIFQYYEEEERQRGNFPDRFSGHQFPNYSSELNVNALLLGDSALYLCASSLDYGLRPNYGYTFGSGTRLTVV.

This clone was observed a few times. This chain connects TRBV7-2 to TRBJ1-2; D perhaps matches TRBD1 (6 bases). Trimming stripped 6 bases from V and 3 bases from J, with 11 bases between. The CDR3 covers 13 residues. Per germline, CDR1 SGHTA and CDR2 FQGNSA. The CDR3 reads CASRVEGDYGYTF. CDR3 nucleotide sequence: TGTGCCAGCAGGGTCGAGGGGGACTATGGCTACACCTTC.

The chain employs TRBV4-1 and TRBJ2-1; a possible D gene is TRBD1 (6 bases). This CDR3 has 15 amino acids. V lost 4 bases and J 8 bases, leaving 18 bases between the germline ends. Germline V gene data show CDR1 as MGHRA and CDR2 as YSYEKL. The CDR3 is CASSLNVQGFDEQFF. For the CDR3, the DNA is TGCGCCAGCAGCCTCAATGTACAGGGTTTCGATGAGCAGTTCTTC.

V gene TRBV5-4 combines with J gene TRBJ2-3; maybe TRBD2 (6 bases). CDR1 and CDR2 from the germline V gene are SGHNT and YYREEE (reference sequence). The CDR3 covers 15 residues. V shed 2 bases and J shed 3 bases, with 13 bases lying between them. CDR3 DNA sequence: TGTGCCAGCAGCTTTGGTGCGGGGACGACAGATACGCAGTATTTT. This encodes CASSFGAGTTDTQYF.